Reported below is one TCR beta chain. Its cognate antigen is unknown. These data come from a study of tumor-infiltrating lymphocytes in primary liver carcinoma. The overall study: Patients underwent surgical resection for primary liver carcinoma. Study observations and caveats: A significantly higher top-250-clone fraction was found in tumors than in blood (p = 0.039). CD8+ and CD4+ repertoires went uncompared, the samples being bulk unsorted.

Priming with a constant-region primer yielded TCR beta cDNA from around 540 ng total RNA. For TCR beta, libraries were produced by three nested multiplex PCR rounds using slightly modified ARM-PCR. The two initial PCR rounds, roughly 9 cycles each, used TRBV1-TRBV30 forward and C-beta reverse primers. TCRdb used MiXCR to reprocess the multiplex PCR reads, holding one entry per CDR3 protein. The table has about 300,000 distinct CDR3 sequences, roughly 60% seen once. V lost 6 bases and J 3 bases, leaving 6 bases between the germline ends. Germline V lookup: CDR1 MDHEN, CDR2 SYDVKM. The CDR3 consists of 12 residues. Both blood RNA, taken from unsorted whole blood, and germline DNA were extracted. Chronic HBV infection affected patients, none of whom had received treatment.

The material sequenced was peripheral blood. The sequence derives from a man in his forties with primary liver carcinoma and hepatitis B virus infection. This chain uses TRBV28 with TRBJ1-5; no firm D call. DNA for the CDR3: TGTGCCAGCAGACCAGTCAATCAGCCCCAGCATTTT. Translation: CASRPVNQPQHF.